The present T cell receptor (beta chain) was sequenced within a study of shared clonotypes between healthy human individuals. Findings and caveats of the study: In contrast to clonotypes shared by all four donors, non-shared clonotypes had lower generation probabilities.

Comment on this clone: Its antigen is not identified.

CDR1 and CDR2 from the germline V gene are SGHRS and YFSETQ. The V gene end was trimmed by 4 bases and the J gene end by 0 bases; junction bases not matched to a gene: 5. The CDR3 is 16 amino acids. The method was immunoSEQ multiplex PCR; TCRdb's version includes in-frame clones alone and lacks a portion of them. The sample has 950,000 to 1,100,000 clones; approximately 80% are singletons. Material: memory CD4+ T cells from PBMCs. Noted subset: CD45RA-negative fraction. This clonotype originated in a young man in good health. Some clones in this sample may be carry-over from other donors' samples. The chain joins TRBV5-1 to TRBJ1-3, with 9 bases identical to TRBD1. This CDR3 reads CASSPGTGSSGNTIYF. CDR3 DNA: TGCGCCAGCAGCCCAGGGACAGGGAGCTCTGGAAACACCATATATTTT.